This paragraph covers one T cell receptor beta chain sequence. Its antigen is unidentified. The entry originates in a study of Graves' ophthalmopathy and Graves' hyperthyroidism. Study details: Upon initial diagnosis and before any treatment, peripheral blood was collected. Findings and caveats of the study: The model reached approximately 67% sensitivity and roughly 76% specificity for predicting ophthalmopathy progression.

The PBMCs used were ones drawn from about 9.2 ml of fresh peripheral blood. The authors amplified TCR beta CDR3 regions from RNA transcripts. Following a first-round RT-PCR that used HTBI primers, a second-round multiplex PCR was carried out. In TCRdb, the multiplex PCR reads were re-called with MiXCR into one record per CDR3 protein. The sample consists of approximately 700,000 distinct CDR3 sequences, roughly 40% of them appearing once. Sequences were obtained from peripheral blood. This receptor was obtained from an adult man with Graves' ophthalmopathy.

CDR3 bases: TGCGCCAGCAGCTTGGTGGGGACAGGGTTGAGCACTGAAGCTTTCTTT. The encoded protein is CASSLVGTGLSTEAFF. The chain has TRBV5-1 and TRBJ1-1, with 9 bases matching TRBD1. The CDR3 has 16 amino acids. Germline lookup yields CDR1 SGHRS and CDR2 YFSETQ. V was clipped by 0 bases and J by 4 bases; unmatched bases: 7.